This is a list of T cell receptor beta chains from one sample in a study of blood T cell repertoires in COVID-19. Clones were sequenced by immunoSEQ multiplex PCR, and TCRdb holds only the in-frame ones, with some missing. The table records roughly 70,000 clones, around 85% of them present only once. Sequencing was performed on peripheral blood. These receptors came from a woman of 80 years or more with acute or convalescent COVID-19. Each CDR3 is given with its conserved first and last residue. D genes are given only for firm matches. The size field is filled for only some rows; it gives once, few, many or a size class.

clone_size: once; v_call: TRBV4-3; j_call: TRBJ2-3; d_call: .; cdr3_length: 13; cdr3_nt: TGCGCCAGCAGCCAGAGACTGAGAGATACGCAGTATTTT; cdr3_aa: CASSQRLRDTQYF
clone_size: .; v_call: TRBV28; j_call: TRBJ2-4; d_call: TRBD1; cdr3_length: 15; cdr3_nt: TGTGCCAGCAGCGTTACAGGGGCGGCCAAAAACATTCAGTACTTC; cdr3_aa: CASSVTGAAKNIQYF
clone_size: .; v_call: TRBV4-3; j_call: TRBJ1-5; d_call: .; cdr3_length: 13; cdr3_nt: TGCGCCAGCAGCCAACAGGTCAATCAGCCCCAGCATTTT; cdr3_aa: CASSQQVNQPQHF
clone_size: .; v_call: TRBV19; j_call: TRBJ2-7; d_call: .; cdr3_length: 13; cdr3_nt: TGTGCCAGTAGTTCCGAGCGCGGTTACGAGCAGTACTTC; cdr3_aa: CASSSERGYEQYF
clone_size: .; v_call: TRBV5-4; j_call: TRBJ2-5; d_call: .; cdr3_length: 11; cdr3_nt: TGTGCCAGCAGCCGCGGAGAGACCCAGTACTTC; cdr3_aa: CASSRGETQYF
clone_size: .; v_call: TRBV27; j_call: TRBJ2-1; d_call: TRBD1; cdr3_length: 15; cdr3_nt: TGTGCCAGCAGTGACCGGGACAGGGCGGCCAATGAGCAGTTCTTC; cdr3_aa: CASSDRDRAANEQFF
clone_size: .; v_call: TRBV7-9; j_call: TRBJ1-4; d_call: .; cdr3_length: 13; cdr3_nt: TGTGCCAGCAGCTTACCGGGCGGGGAAAAACTGTTTTTT; cdr3_aa: CASSLPGGEKLFF
clone_size: .; v_call: TRBV27; j_call: TRBJ2-2; d_call: .; cdr3_length: 15; cdr3_nt: TGTGCCAGCAGTGGGTCCGGAGGCGTCACCGGGGAGCTGTTTTTT; cdr3_aa: CASSGSGGVTGELFF
clone_size: once; v_call: TRBV9; j_call: TRBJ2-7; d_call: .; cdr3_length: 15; cdr3_nt: TGTGCCAGCAGCGTAGCTACAGGTCACACCTACGAGCAGTACTTC; cdr3_aa: CASSVATGHTYEQYF
clone_size: .; v_call: TRBV5-6; j_call: TRBJ1-1; d_call: TRBD1; cdr3_length: 13; cdr3_nt: TGTGCCAGCAGCCCGGACAGGGACACTGAAGCTTTCTTT; cdr3_aa: CASSPDRDTEAFF
clone_size: once; v_call: TRBV5-1; j_call: TRBJ2-7; d_call: .; cdr3_length: 16; cdr3_nt: TGCGCCAGCAGCTTGGCCGGCGGGACAGCTGCCTACGAGCAGTACTTC; cdr3_aa: CASSLAGGTAAYEQYF
clone_size: .; v_call: TRBV29-1; j_call: TRBJ2-7; d_call: .; cdr3_length: 14; cdr3_nt: TGCAGCGTTGAAGAACGAGGACAATCCTACGAGCAGTACTTC; cdr3_aa: CSVEERGQSYEQYF
clone_size: .; v_call: TRBV6-5; j_call: TRBJ2-3; d_call: .; cdr3_length: 12; cdr3_nt: TGTGCCAGCAGTTACTCGACTGGTTCGCAGTATTTT; cdr3_aa: CASSYSTGSQYF
clone_size: .; v_call: TRBV24-1; j_call: TRBJ2-2; d_call: .; cdr3_length: 12; cdr3_nt: TGTGCCACCAGTCGTATAACCGGGGAGCTGTTTTTT; cdr3_aa: CATSRITGELFF
clone_size: once; v_call: TRBV12-3/TRBV12-4; j_call: TRBJ1-1; d_call: .; cdr3_length: 13; cdr3_nt: TGTGCCAGCAGTTCTTCCGGGAACACTGAAGCTTTCTTT; cdr3_aa: CASSSSGNTEAFF
clone_size: .; v_call: TRBV6-2/TRBV6-3; j_call: TRBJ2-7; d_call: .; cdr3_length: 16; cdr3_nt: TGTGCCAGCAGTTCCGCCCTCGCGTTCAAGTTGGACGAGCAGTACTTC; cdr3_aa: CASSSALAFKLDEQYF
clone_size: .; v_call: TRBV5-1; j_call: TRBJ1-5; d_call: TRBD1; cdr3_length: 17; cdr3_nt: TGCGCCAGCAGCCCCGGGACAGGGGTGTATAGCAATCAGCCCCAGCATTTT; cdr3_aa: CASSPGTGVYSNQPQHF
clone_size: .; v_call: TRBV7-2; j_call: TRBJ1-5; d_call: TRBD1; cdr3_length: 18; cdr3_nt: TGTGCCAGCAGCTTTGGGACAGGGGGCAGTTATAGCAATCAGCCCCAGCATTTT; cdr3_aa: CASSFGTGGSYSNQPQHF
clone_size: .; v_call: TRBV19; j_call: TRBJ2-1; d_call: .; cdr3_length: 14; cdr3_nt: TGTGCCAGTAGTATCGGCGCAGCGGCCAATGAGCAGTTCTTC; cdr3_aa: CASSIGAAANEQFF
clone_size: .; v_call: TRBV7-9; j_call: TRBJ2-3; d_call: .; cdr3_length: 15; cdr3_nt: TGTGCCAGCAGCTTCCTGGGGGGACTCACAGATACGCAGTATTTT; cdr3_aa: CASSFLGGLTDTQYF
clone_size: .; v_call: TRBV29-1; j_call: TRBJ1-1; d_call: .; cdr3_length: 13; cdr3_nt: TGCAGCGTTGGGTATGGAGCGAACACTGAAGCTTTCTTT; cdr3_aa: CSVGYGANTEAFF
clone_size: .; v_call: TRBV6-5; j_call: TRBJ2-5; d_call: .; cdr3_length: 12; cdr3_nt: TGTGCCATCGGGAAACGTGGTGAGACCCAGTACTTC; cdr3_aa: CAIGKRGETQYF
clone_size: .; v_call: TRBV4-1; j_call: TRBJ1-2; d_call: .; cdr3_length: 14; cdr3_nt: TGCGCCAGCAGCCGGGAGACAGGCAACTATGGCTACACCTTC; cdr3_aa: CASSRETGNYGYTF
clone_size: .; v_call: TRBV15; j_call: TRBJ2-1; d_call: TRBD1; cdr3_length: 19; cdr3_nt: TGTGCCACCAGCAGAGAGATTTATCGGTGGCAGGGGGCTTCAGGTGAGCAGTTCTTC; cdr3_aa: CATSREIYRWQGASGEQFF
clone_size: many; v_call: TRBV6-2/TRBV6-3; j_call: TRBJ2-3; d_call: TRBD2; cdr3_length: 14; cdr3_nt: TGTGCCAGCAGTCGGACTAGCGGATGGAATACGCAGTATTTT; cdr3_aa: CASSRTSGWNTQYF
clone_size: .; v_call: TRBV27; j_call: TRBJ1-5; d_call: TRBD1; cdr3_length: 15; cdr3_nt: TGTGCCAGCAGAGACGGCGGTCAGGGGGATGGAGCCCAGCATTTT; cdr3_aa: CASRDGGQGDGAQHF
clone_size: .; v_call: TRBV6-5; j_call: TRBJ2-7; d_call: .; cdr3_length: 14; cdr3_nt: TGTGCCAGCAGGGGGACTGGAGGTGGTTACGAGCAGTACTTC; cdr3_aa: CASRGTGGGYEQYF
clone_size: .; v_call: TRBV6-6; j_call: TRBJ1-4; d_call: TRBD1; cdr3_length: 15; cdr3_nt: TGTGCCAGCAGTGCCCAGGGGGCCTCTAATGAAAAACTGTTTTTT; cdr3_aa: CASSAQGASNEKLFF
clone_size: .; v_call: TRBV3-1/TRBV3-2; j_call: TRBJ2-3; d_call: TRBD2; cdr3_length: 15; cdr3_nt: TGTGCCAGCAGCCAAGATGCGGGAGGCGCGGGTGAGCAGTATTTT; cdr3_aa: CASSQDAGGAGEQYF
clone_size: .; v_call: TRBV6-5; j_call: TRBJ1-6; d_call: TRBD1; cdr3_length: 16; cdr3_nt: TGTGCCAGCAGTTCTTCCGGGACAGGGATGAATTCACCCCTCCACTTT; cdr3_aa: CASSSSGTGMNSPLHF
clone_size: once; v_call: TRBV7-6; j_call: TRBJ2-5; d_call: TRBD1; cdr3_length: 15; cdr3_nt: TGTGCCAGCAGCTTTTACAGGGGGCCGGGGGAGACCCAGTACTTC; cdr3_aa: CASSFYRGPGETQYF
clone_size: hyperexpanded; v_call: TRBV6-4; j_call: TRBJ1-1; d_call: TRBD1; cdr3_length: 14; cdr3_nt: TGTGCCAGCAGGGCGACCGGGACAGGGACTGAAGCTTTCTTT; cdr3_aa: CASRATGTGTEAFF
clone_size: .; v_call: TRBV11-1; j_call: TRBJ2-4; d_call: .; cdr3_length: 15; cdr3_nt: TGTGCCAGCAGCCCCCGAGAGGCTGGCAAAAACATTCAGTACTTC; cdr3_aa: CASSPREAGKNIQYF
clone_size: .; v_call: TRBV7-3; j_call: TRBJ2-7; d_call: .; cdr3_length: 17; cdr3_nt: TGTGCCAGCAGCCCGACAAGGGGAGCGGGTGCGGTCGAAGAGCAGTACTTC; cdr3_aa: CASSPTRGAGAVEEQYF
clone_size: .; v_call: TRBV5-1; j_call: TRBJ2-7; d_call: TRBD1; cdr3_length: 15; cdr3_nt: TGCGCCAGCAGCGCGGCCGGGACAGTCACCTACGAGCAGTACTTC; cdr3_aa: CASSAAGTVTYEQYF
clone_size: .; v_call: TRBV5-1; j_call: TRBJ1-5; d_call: .; cdr3_length: 18; cdr3_nt: TGCGCCAGCAGCGGGAGACAGGACTCAGTAACTAGCAATCAGCCCCAGCATTTT; cdr3_aa: CASSGRQDSVTSNQPQHF
clone_size: .; v_call: TRBV10-3; j_call: TRBJ2-7; d_call: TRBD1; cdr3_length: 15; cdr3_nt: TGTGCCATCAGTGATCCGGGACAGGGAAAGGCCGAGCAGTACTTC; cdr3_aa: CAISDPGQGKAEQYF
clone_size: .; v_call: TRBV4-2; j_call: TRBJ2-1; d_call: TRBD2; cdr3_length: 19; cdr3_nt: TGTGCCAGCAGCCAAGTCGGGTCTAGCGGGATGGTTTCCTACAATGAGCAGTTCTTC; cdr3_aa: CASSQVGSSGMVSYNEQFF
clone_size: .; v_call: TRBV7-3; j_call: TRBJ2-1; d_call: .; cdr3_length: 17; cdr3_nt: TGTGCCAGCAGCCCCTCTCGACTCCCAAGCTCCTACAATGAGCAGTTCTTC; cdr3_aa: CASSPSRLPSSYNEQFF
clone_size: .; v_call: TRBV29-1; j_call: TRBJ1-1; d_call: .; cdr3_length: 12; cdr3_nt: TGCAGCGTTGAAGAGCGTAGTTCCGAAGCTTTCTTT; cdr3_aa: CSVEERSSEAFF
clone_size: .; v_call: TRBV6-5; j_call: TRBJ2-6; d_call: .; cdr3_length: 15; cdr3_nt: TGTGCCAGCCGGCCAGGGGAAGCTGGGGCCAACGTCCTGACTTTC; cdr3_aa: CASRPGEAGANVLTF
clone_size: .; v_call: TRBV7-9; j_call: TRBJ1-5; d_call: .; cdr3_length: 16; cdr3_nt: TGTGCCAGCAGCTCAGGACCGGGACTGAGCAATCAGCCCCAGCATTTT; cdr3_aa: CASSSGPGLSNQPQHF
clone_size: .; v_call: TRBV5-6; j_call: TRBJ2-7; d_call: TRBD2; cdr3_length: 15; cdr3_nt: TGTGCCAGCAGCTTTCGATGGCGGGGGTCCTACGAGCAGTACTTC; cdr3_aa: CASSFRWRGSYEQYF
clone_size: .; v_call: TRBV2; j_call: TRBJ2-1; d_call: .; cdr3_length: 14; cdr3_nt: TGTGCCAGCAGTTCGGCCTTTACAGCAAATGAGCAGTTCTTC; cdr3_aa: CASSSAFTANEQFF
clone_size: .; v_call: TRBV10-3; j_call: TRBJ1-3; d_call: .; cdr3_length: 16; cdr3_nt: TGTGCCATCAGTGACGGGGGGATCTACTCTGGAAACACCATATATTTT; cdr3_aa: CAISDGGIYSGNTIYF
clone_size: .; v_call: TRBV10-3; j_call: TRBJ1-1; d_call: .; cdr3_length: 14; cdr3_nt: TGTGCCATCAGTGAGTTTACGGGGGTAGCTGAAGCTTTCTTT; cdr3_aa: CAISEFTGVAEAFF
clone_size: .; v_call: TRBV15; j_call: TRBJ2-5; d_call: TRBD2; cdr3_length: 15; cdr3_nt: TGTGCCACCAGCAGCCAATGGACTAGCAGAGAGACCCAGTACTTC; cdr3_aa: CATSSQWTSRETQYF
clone_size: .; v_call: TRBV30; j_call: TRBJ2-2; d_call: .; cdr3_length: 15; cdr3_nt: TGTGCCTGGAGTGTCATCCAAACGAACACCGGGGAGCTGTTTTTT; cdr3_aa: CAWSVIQTNTGELFF
clone_size: .; v_call: TRBV9; j_call: TRBJ1-2; d_call: .; cdr3_length: 16; cdr3_nt: TGTGCCAGCAGCGTAGCTTCGCGGGGCAAGGGATATGGCTACACCTTC; cdr3_aa: CASSVASRGKGYGYTF
clone_size: .; v_call: TRBV7-2; j_call: TRBJ1-5; d_call: .; cdr3_length: 14; cdr3_nt: TGTGCCAGCAGCCCAGTCGGGGTCACCCAGCCCCAGCATTTT; cdr3_aa: CASSPVGVTQPQHF
clone_size: .; v_call: TRBV9; j_call: TRBJ2-3; d_call: .; cdr3_length: 18; cdr3_nt: TGTGCCAGCAGCGTAGAAGGGAGAGGTGGGTTTTCTACAGATACGCAGTATTTT; cdr3_aa: CASSVEGRGGFSTDTQYF
clone_size: .; v_call: TRBV20-1; j_call: TRBJ1-1; d_call: .; cdr3_length: 15; cdr3_nt: TGCAGTGCTAGTCAGGACAATCGGGCGAACACTGAAGCTTTCTTT; cdr3_aa: CSASQDNRANTEAFF
clone_size: .; v_call: TRBV7-9; j_call: TRBJ1-1; d_call: .; cdr3_length: 17; cdr3_nt: TGTGCCAGCAGCCTTATGAGGGGAGGAAGGGGGAACACTGAAGCTTTCTTT; cdr3_aa: CASSLMRGGRGNTEAFF